The 10 T cell receptor beta chains given below trace back to one sample, sequenced in a study of OX40 agonist ivuxolimab in advanced cancers. Profiled with immunoSEQ multiplex PCR; TCRdb holds only in-frame clones, not every one. Of some 74,000 clones listed, roughly 86% are singletons. Material: CD4+ or CD8+ T cells sorted from blood, obtained in a trial of the OX40 agonist ivuxolimab. The receptor set was obtained from an adult with an advanced solid tumor such as melanoma, head and neck, liver or kidney cancer.

This clone was recorded a few times. Here the CDR3 DNA reads TGTGCCAGCAGTGGGTTGGGAGACAGGGGAGTAATTTACGAGCAGTACTTC. It encodes CASSGLGDRGVIYEQYF. The chain is built from TRBV6-1 and TRBJ2-7; TRBD1 aligns across 8 bases. V lost 4 bases and J lost 4; bases outside the gene matches: 15. There are 17 residues in the CDR3. The germline V gene encodes CDR1 MNHNS and CDR2 SASEGT.

The V call is TRBV18, the J call TRBJ2-5; D may be TRBD1 or TRBD2 (6 bases each). Germline loops: CDR1 KGHSH, CDR2 LQKENI. There are 15 residues in the CDR3. Deletions cut 1 base from V and 4 bases from J, with 13 bases between. The CDR3 DNA follows: TGTGCCAGCTCACCACTGGCCGGGGGCGCAGAGACCCAGTACTTC. This codes for CASSPLAGGAETQYF.

The chain couples TRBV18 to TRBJ2-1, with D perhaps matching TRBD1 (7 bases). Trimming took off 2 bases at V and 4 bases at J, with 12 bases between the two ends. CDR3 length equals 15 residues. Per germline, CDR1 KGHSH and CDR2 LQKENI. The CDR3 region is CASSPGGGTYNEQFF. CDR3 nucleotides: TGTGCCAGCTCACCAGGAGGGGGCACGTACAATGAGCAGTTCTTC.

In this sample, this clone turned up a few times. In DNA form, the CDR3 reads TGTGCCAGCAGCACCGGACAGGCGGGAGTGGGAAAACTGTTTTTT. The encoded protein is CASSTGQAGVGKLFF. The chain links TRBV7-2 to TRBJ1-4, with TRBD1 identical over 7 bases. The V segment lost 5 bases and the J segment 10 bases; nucleotides outside the gene matches: 13. Germline loops: CDR1 SGHTA, CDR2 FQGNSA. The CDR3 totals 15 residues.

The gene calls are TRBV29-1 and TRBJ1-3; a weak D match, TRBD1 (6 bases). The V end lost 2 bases, the J end lost 0 bases, and 14 bases lay between the germline ends. This CDR3 region has 16 residues. The germline V gene has CDR1 SQVTM and CDR2 ANQGSEA. CDR3 nucleotides: TGCAGCGTTGAATTACAGGGTTCCACCTCTGGAAACACCATATATTTT. Protein sequence: CSVELQGSTSGNTIYF. The entire variable domain, with the rest obtained from reference TRBV29-1 and TRBJ1-3, is as follows: SAVISQKPSRDICQRGTSLTIQCQVDSQVTMMFWYRQQPGQSLTLIATANQGSEATYESGFVIDKFPISRPNLTFSTLTVSNMSPEDSSIYLCSVELQGSTSGNTIYFGEGSWLTVV.

The chain combines TRBV28 with TRBJ1-2; D is ambiguous. V was cut by 6 bases and J by 5 bases, with 7 bases left in between. This CDR3 contains 11 residues. Germline CDR1 MDHEN, CDR2 SYDVKM. CDR3 in amino acids: CASSLMYGYTF. In DNA, the CDR3 is TGTGCCAGCAGCTTGATGTATGGCTACACCTTC.

This clone was seen just once. This chain joins TRBV5-4 and TRBJ2-7, with 8 bases fitting TRBD1. V shed 4 bases and J 0 bases; nucleotides not matched to a gene: 6. This CDR3 is 15 amino acids long. Germline-derived CDR1 and CDR2 are SGHNT and YYREEE (reference sequence). Here the CDR3 DNA reads TGTGCCAGCAGCAGACAGGGGCTAAGCTCCTACGAGCAGTACTTC. It encodes CASSRQGLSSYEQYF.

The table lists this clone with a count of one. The rearrangement uses TRBV27 and TRBJ1-1; the D gene is possibly TRBD1 (5 bases). The CDR3 loop spans 14 amino acids. Per the germline V gene, CDR1 is MNHEY and CDR2 is SMNVEV (reference sequence). V lost 5 bases and J lost 8, with 18 bases in between. CDR3 protein: CASSPNIWRGEAFF. CDR3 DNA: TGTGCCAGCAGTCCCAACATATGGAGGGGAGAAGCTTTCTTT.

The chain has TRBV6-5 and TRBJ1-1; no firm D call. Germline V gene lookup returns CDR1 MNHEY and CDR2 SVGAGI. V was shortened by 7 bases and J by 3 bases, with 15 bases between the two germline ends. The CDR3 loop spans 14 amino acids. The CDR3 sequence is CASTHGVRDTEAFF. CDR3 DNA: TGTGCCAGCACCCACGGGGTTCGGGACACTGAAGCTTTCTTT.

V is TRBV5-6 and J is TRBJ2-7; 7 bases align to TRBD2. CDR3 length: 15 amino acids. The junction had 7 bases not matched to a gene; V was cut back by 0 bases and J by 4 bases. The germline CDR1 and CDR2 sequences are SGHDT and YYEEEE. CDR3 nucleotides: TGTGCCAGCAGCTTGGATCCGGGGGGTACGTACGAGCAGTACTTC. Protein sequence: CASSLDPGGTYEQYF.